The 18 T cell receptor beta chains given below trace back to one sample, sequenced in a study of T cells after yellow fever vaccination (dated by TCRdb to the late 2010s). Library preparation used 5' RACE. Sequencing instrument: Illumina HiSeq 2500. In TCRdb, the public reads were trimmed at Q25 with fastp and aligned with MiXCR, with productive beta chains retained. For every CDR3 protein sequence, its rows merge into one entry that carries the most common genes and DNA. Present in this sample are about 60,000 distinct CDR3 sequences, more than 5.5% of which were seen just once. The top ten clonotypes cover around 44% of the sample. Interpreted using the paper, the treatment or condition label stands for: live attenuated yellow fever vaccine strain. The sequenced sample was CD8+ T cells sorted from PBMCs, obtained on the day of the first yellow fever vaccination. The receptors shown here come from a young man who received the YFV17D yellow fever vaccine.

The CDR3 protein is CASSLTSGVIKSYNEQFF. As DNA, the CDR3 is TGTGCCAGCAGCTTAACTAGCGGGGTAATTAAATCCTACAATGAGCAGTTCTTC. The chain uses TRBV6-5 and TRBJ2-1; TRBD2 matches at 10 bases. The length of the CDR3 is 18 residues. V lost 6 bases to trimming and J lost 1 base; unmatched junction nucleotides: 12. Germline CDR1 is MNHEY and CDR2 is SVGAGI.

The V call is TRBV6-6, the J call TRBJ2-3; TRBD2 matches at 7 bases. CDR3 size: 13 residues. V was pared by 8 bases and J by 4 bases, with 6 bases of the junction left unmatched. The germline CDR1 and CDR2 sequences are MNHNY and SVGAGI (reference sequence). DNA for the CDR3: TGTGCCAGCTTGCGGGGGTTCGCAGATACGCAGTATTTT. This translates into CASLRGFADTQYF.

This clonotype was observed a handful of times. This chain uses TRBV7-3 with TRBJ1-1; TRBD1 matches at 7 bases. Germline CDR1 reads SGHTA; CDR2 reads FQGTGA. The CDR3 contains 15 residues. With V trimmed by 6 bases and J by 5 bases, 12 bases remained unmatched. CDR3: CASSLVRGGVTEAFF. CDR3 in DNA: TGTGCCAGCAGTCTCGTCAGGGGGGGGGTGACTGAAGCTTTCTTT.

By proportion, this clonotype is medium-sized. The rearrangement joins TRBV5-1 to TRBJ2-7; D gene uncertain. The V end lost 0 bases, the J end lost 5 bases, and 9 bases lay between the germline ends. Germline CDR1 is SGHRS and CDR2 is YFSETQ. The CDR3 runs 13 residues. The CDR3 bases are TGCGCCAGCAGCTTGGAAATACCGGACGAGCAGTACTTC. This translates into CASSLEIPDEQYF.

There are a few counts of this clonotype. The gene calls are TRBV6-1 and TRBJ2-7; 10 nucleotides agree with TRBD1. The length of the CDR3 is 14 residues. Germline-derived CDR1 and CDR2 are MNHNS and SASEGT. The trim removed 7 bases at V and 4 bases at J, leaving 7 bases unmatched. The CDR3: CASKGDRGVYEQYV. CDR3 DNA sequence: TGTGCCAGCAAAGGGGACAGGGGAGTTTACGAGCAGTACGTC.

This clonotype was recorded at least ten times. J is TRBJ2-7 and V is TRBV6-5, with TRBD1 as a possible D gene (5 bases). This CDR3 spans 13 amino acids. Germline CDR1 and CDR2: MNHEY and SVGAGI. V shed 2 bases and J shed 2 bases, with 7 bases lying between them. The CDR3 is CASSYQGTYEQYF. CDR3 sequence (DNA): TGTGCCAGCAGTTACCAGGGTACCTACGAGCAGTACTTC.

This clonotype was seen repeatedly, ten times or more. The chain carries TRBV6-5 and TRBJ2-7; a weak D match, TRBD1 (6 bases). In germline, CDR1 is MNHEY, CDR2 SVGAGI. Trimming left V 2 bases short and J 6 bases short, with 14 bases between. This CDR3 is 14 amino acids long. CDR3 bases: TGTGCCAGCAGTTACGGTGGCAGGGGAGCCGAGCAGTACGTC. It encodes CASSYGGRGAEQYV.

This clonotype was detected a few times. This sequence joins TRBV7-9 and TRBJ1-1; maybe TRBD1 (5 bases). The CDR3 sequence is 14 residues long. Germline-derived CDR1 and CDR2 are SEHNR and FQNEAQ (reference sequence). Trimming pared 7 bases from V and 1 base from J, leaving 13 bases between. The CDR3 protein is CASTLGAANTEAFF. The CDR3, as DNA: TGTGCCAGCACCCTAGGGGCGGCGAACACTGAAGCTTTCTTT. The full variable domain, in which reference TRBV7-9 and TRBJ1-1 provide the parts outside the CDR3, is DTGVSQNPRHKITKRGQNVTFRCDPISEHNRLYWYRQTLGQGPEFLTYFQNEAQLEKSRLLSDRFSAERPKGSFSTLEIQRTEQGDSAMYLCASTLGAANTEAFFGQGTRLTVV.

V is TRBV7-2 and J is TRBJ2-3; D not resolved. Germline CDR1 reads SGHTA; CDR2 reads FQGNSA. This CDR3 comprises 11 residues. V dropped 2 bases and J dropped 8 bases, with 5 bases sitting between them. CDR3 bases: TGTGCCAGCAGCTTAAGGGTTACGCAGTATTTT. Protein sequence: CASSLRVTQYF.

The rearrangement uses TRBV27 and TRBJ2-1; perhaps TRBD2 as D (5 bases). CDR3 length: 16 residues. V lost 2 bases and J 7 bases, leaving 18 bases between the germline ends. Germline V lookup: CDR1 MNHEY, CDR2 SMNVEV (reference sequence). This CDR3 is CASSLEVRGPGNEQFF. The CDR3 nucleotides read TGTGCCAGCAGTTTAGAAGTTCGGGGTCCGGGGAATGAGCAGTTCTTC.

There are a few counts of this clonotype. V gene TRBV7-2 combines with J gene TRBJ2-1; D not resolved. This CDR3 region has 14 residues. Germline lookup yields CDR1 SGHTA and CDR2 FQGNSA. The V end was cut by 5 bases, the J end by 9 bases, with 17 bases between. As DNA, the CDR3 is TGTGCCAGCAGCCTCCCCAAGCTAGATGGTGAGCAGTTCTTC. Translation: CASSLPKLDGEQFF.

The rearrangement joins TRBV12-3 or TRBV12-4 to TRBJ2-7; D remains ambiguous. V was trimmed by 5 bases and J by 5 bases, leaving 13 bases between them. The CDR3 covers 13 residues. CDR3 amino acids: CASSTTVWDEQYF. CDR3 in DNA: TGTGCCAGCAGTACAACAGTTTGGGACGAGCAGTACTTC.

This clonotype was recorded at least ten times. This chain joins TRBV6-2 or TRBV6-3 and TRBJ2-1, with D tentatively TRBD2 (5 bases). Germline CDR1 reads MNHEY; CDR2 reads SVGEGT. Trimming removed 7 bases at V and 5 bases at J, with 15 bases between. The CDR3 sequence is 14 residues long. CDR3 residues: CASTRRTEDNEQFF. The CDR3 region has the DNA TGTGCCAGCACCCGGAGGACGGAAGACAATGAGCAGTTCTTC.

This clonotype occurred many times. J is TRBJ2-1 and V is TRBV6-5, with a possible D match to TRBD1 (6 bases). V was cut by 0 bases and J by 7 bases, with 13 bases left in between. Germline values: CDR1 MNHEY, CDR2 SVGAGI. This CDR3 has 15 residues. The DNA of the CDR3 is TGTGCCAGCAGTTACTCGACAGGAGGTGGGAATGAGCAGTTCTTC. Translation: CASSYSTGGGNEQFF.

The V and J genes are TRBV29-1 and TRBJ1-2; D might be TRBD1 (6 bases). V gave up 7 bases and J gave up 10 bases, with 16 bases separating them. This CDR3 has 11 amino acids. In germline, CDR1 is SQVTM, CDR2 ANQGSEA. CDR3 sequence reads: CSAGGAVDYTF. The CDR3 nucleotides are TGCAGCGCGGGGGGGGCAGTCGACTACACCTTC.

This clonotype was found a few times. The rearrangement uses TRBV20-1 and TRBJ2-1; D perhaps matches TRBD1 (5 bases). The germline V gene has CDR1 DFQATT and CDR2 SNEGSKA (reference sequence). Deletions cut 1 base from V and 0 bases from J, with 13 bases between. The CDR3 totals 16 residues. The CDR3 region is CSARGLRGSSYNEQFF. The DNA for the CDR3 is TGCAGTGCTAGAGGATTAAGGGGCAGCTCCTACAATGAGCAGTTCTTC.

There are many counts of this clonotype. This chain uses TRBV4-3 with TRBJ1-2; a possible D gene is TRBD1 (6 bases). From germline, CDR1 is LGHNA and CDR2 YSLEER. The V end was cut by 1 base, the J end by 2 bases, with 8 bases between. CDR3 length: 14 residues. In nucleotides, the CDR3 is TGCGCCAGCAGCCAAGTAGGACAGAACTATGGCTACACCTTC. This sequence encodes CASSQVGQNYGYTF.

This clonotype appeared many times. This chain's CDR3 is CSVVLSGANVLTF. In nucleotides, the CDR3 is TGCAGCGTTGTCCTCTCTGGGGCCAACGTCCTGACTTTC. This chain connects TRBV29-1 to TRBJ2-6; the D is unclear. The germline V gene encodes CDR1 SQVTM and CDR2 ANQGSEA. V lost 4 bases to trimming and J lost 0 bases, with 4 bases between them. This CDR3 contains 13 residues.